This T cell receptor (beta chain) was obtained from a study of T cells in localized non-small cell lung cancer. Study observations and caveats: Adjacent uninvolved lung had the highest clonality, suggesting focused antigen responses. With higher T cell density in blood came longer overall survival. In adjacent lung appeared a median around 60 of the top 100 tumor clones. Heterogeneity remains possible, as sequencing covered one tumor region only.

Data came from immunoSEQ multiplex PCR; TCRdb stores just in-frame clones and leaves some out. The data show tens of thousands of clones, roughly 91% seen once. Remarks on this clone: The antigen is undetermined.

The CDR3 sequence is 15 residues long. Germline CDR1 reads MDHEN; CDR2 reads SYDVKM. The trim removed 6 bases at V and 2 bases at J, leaving 9 bases unmatched. V is TRBV28 and J is TRBJ1-1; 7 nucleotides agree with TRBD1. The TCR was taken from a male donor at least 60 years old with stage I lung adenocarcinoma. The specimen comprised peripheral blood, sampled before any cancer treatment. The DNA of the CDR3 is TGTGCCAGCAGCTCGGGGGGACAGATTAACACTGAAGCTTTCTTT. Residues: CASSSGGQINTEAFF.